The clone carrying this T cell receptor (beta chain) has a handful of counts. The antigen is undetermined. In germline, CDR1 is KGHSH, CDR2 LQKENI. V lost 2 bases and J 0 bases, leaving 4 bases between the germline ends. The CDR3 spans 13 residues. Unsorted PBMC DNA was sequenced on ten immunoSEQ deep assay plates. Original analysis: Because ImmunoSEQ provided only junction sequences with no quality scores, the filtering differed. Measured with immunoSEQ multiplex PCR; TCRdb has only the in-frame clones, and not every one. V, J and clone size are those of that table, while D and trimming were read from the DNA. The table shows 500,000 to 650,000 clones, with around three quarters occurring only once. The sample comes from a study of shared clonotypes between healthy human individuals. Regarding the study as a whole: Clonotype sharing among donors was expected to depend on sequencing depth. Only blood samples were collected, and tissue repertoires likely differ.

The gene calls are TRBV18 and TRBJ1-1; D is unresolved. The clonotype originates from a woman aged 40 to 50 in good health. Some clones in this sample may be carry-over from other donors' samples. The specimen was PBMCs. The CDR3: CASSPTLNTEAFF. CDR3 nucleotides: TGTGCCAGCTCACCAACCCTGAACACTGAAGCTTTCTTT.